Sequencing of this TCR beta chain was carried out in a study of blood T cell repertoires in COVID-19. Study-level information: Italy, Spain and the United States were the sources of the convalescent and acute COVID-19 samples. Sample material is recorded as cDNA or gDNA derived from T cells, B-cell-depleted T cells, or PBMCs.

Here immunoSEQ multiplex PCR was the method, and the copy in TCRdb shows in-frame clones only, minus some. The sample yields around 170,000 clones, approximately 88% seen once. There are 15 residues in the CDR3. Trimming removed 3 bases at V and 5 bases at J, with 16 bases between. CDR1 and CDR2 (germline): KGHSH, LQKENI. Individuals aged about 18 to 100 years were recruited from 24 US areas. Cohorts were assigned according to the clinical history that participants reported. The J gene is TRBJ1-2, the V gene TRBV18, with D perhaps matching TRBD1 (6 bases). Material for sequencing was PBMCs or T cells enriched from blood (not recorded which). The sequence came from a woman between 18 and 29 years old who had recovered from COVID-19. CDR3 in amino acids: CASSPSAGEGYGYTF. CDR3 DNA sequence: TGTGCCAGCTCACCTTCCGCAGGGGAAGGGTATGGCTACACCTTC. The variable domain in full, completed from reference TRBV18 and TRBJ1-2, reads NAGVMQNPRHLVRRRGQEARLRCSPMKGHSHVYWYRQLPEEGLKFMVYLQKENIIDESGMPKERFSAEFPKEGPSILRIQQVVRGDSAAYFCASSPSAGEGYGYTFGSGTRLTVV.